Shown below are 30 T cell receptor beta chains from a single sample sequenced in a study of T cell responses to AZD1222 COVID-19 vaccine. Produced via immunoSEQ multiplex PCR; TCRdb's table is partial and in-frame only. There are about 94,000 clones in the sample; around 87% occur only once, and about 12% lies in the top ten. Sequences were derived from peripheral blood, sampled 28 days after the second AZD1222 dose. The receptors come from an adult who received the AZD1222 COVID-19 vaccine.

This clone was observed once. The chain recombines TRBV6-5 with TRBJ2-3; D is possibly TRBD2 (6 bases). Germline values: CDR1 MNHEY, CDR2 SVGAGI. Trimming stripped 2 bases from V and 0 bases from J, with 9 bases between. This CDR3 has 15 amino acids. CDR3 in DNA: TGTGCCAGCAGTTACACCGGGACTAGCACAGATACGCAGTATTTT. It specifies CASSYTGTSTDTQYF.

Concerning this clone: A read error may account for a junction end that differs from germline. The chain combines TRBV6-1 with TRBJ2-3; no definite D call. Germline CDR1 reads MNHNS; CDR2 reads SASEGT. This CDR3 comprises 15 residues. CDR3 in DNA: TGTGCCAGCAGTGAAGAGCGAGACTTCACATATACGCAGTATTTT. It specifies CASSEERDFTYTQYF.

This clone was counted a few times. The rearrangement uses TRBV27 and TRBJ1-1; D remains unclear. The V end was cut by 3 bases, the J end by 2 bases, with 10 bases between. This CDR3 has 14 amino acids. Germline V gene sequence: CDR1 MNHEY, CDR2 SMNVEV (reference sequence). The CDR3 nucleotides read TGTGCCAGCAGTTTTCGTCGGTCAAACACTGAAGCTTTCTTT. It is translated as CASSFRRSNTEAFF.

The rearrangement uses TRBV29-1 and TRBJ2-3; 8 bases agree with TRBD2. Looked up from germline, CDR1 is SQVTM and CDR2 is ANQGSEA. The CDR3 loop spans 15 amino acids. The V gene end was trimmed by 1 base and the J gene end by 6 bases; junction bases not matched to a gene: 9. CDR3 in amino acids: CSVEGGGFPLDTQYF. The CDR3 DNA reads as TGCAGCGTTGAAGGCGGGGGGTTTCCATTGGATACGCAGTATTTT.

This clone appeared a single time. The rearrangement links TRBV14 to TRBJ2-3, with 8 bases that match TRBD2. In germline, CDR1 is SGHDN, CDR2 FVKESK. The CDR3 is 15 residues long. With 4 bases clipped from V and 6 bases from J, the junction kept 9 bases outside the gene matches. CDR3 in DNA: TGTGCCAGCAGCCCCTGGGTAGCGGGATTGGATACGCAGTATTTT. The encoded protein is CASSPWVAGLDTQYF. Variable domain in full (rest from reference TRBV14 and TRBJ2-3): EAGVTQFPSHSVIEKGQTVTLRCDPISGHDNLYWYRRVMGKEIKFLLHFVKESKQDESGMPNNRFLAERTGGTYSTLKVQPAELEDSGVYFCASSPWVAGLDTQYFGPGTRLTVL.

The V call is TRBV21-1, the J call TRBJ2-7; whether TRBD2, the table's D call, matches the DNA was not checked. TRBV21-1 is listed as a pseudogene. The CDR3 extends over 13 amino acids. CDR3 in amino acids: CASSKKGVREQYF. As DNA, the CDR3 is TGTGCCAGCAGCAAAAAGGGAGTGCGGGAGCAGTACTTC.

DNA for the CDR3: TGTGCCAGCCGCAGGGATATTAATGAAAAACTGTTTTTT. Translated, it gives CASRRDINEKLFF. This rearrangement joins TRBV12-3 or TRBV12-4 to TRBJ1-4; D is perhaps TRBD1 (5 bases). V lost 8 bases and J 4 bases, leaving 11 bases between the germline ends. The CDR3 sequence is 13 residues long.

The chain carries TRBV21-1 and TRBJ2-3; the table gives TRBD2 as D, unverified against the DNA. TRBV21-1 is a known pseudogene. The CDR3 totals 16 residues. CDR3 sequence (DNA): TGTGCCAGCAGCAAAGACAAGCGGGGGGGAGCAGATACGCAGTATTTT. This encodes CASSKDKRGGADTQYF.

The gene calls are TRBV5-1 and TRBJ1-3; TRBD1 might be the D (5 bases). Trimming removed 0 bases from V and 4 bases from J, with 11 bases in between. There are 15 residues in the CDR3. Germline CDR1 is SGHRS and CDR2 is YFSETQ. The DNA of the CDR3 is TGCGCCAGCAGCTTGGGGACAACTGCCGGAAACACCATATATTTT. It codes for CASSLGTTAGNTIYF.

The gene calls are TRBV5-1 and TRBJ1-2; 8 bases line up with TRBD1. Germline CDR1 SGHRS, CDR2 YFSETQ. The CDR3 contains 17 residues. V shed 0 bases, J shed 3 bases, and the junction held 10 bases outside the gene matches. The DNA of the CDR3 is TGCGCCAGCAGCTTGGGTTGGCAGGGGGCGACGGACTATGGCTACACCTTC. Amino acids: CASSLGWQGATDYGYTF. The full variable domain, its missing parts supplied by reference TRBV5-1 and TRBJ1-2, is KAGVTQTPRYLIKTRGQQVTLSCSPISGHRSVSWYQQTPGQGLQFLFEYFSETQRNKGNFPGRFSGRQFSNSRSEMNVSTLELGDSALYLCASSLGWQGATDYGYTFGSGTRLTVV.

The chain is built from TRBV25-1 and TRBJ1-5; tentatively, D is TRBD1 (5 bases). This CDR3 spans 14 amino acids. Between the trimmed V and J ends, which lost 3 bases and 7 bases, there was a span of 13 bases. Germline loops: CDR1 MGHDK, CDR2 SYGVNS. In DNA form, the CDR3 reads TGTGCCAGCAGTGAGCCCGGGGCCGGCCAGCCCCAGCATTTT. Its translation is CASSEPGAGQPQHF.

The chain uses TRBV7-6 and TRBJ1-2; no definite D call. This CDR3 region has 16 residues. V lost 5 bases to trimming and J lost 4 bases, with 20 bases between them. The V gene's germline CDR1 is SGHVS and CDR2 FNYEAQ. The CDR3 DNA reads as TGTGCCAGCAGCCCCTCTTCAATGGGCGACGGCTATGGCTACACCTTC. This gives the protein CASSPSSMGDGYGYTF.

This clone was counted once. For the CDR3, the DNA is TGTGCCAGCAGCTTCGGGACAGGGGGCGGGCATGAGCAGTTCTTC. Protein sequence: CASSFGTGGGHEQFF. The V and J genes are TRBV7-2 and TRBJ2-1; TRBD1 aligns across 12 bases. Trimming removed 3 bases from V and 8 bases from J; junction bases left unmatched: 5. Germline assignment: CDR1 SGHTA and CDR2 FQGNSA. This CDR3 is 15 amino acids long.

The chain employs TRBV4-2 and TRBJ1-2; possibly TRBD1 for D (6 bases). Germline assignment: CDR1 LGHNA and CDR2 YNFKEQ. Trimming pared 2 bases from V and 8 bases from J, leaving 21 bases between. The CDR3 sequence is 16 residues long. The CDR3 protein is CASSQFEEAGVRGYTF. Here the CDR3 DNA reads TGTGCCAGCAGCCAATTCGAAGAGGCAGGGGTGAGGGGCTACACCTTC.

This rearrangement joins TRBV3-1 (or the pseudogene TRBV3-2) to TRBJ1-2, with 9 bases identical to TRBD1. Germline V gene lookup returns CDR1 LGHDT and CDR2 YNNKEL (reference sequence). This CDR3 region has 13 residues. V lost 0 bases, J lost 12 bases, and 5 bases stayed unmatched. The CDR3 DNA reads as TGTGCCAGCAGCCAAGAGTATCACAGGGGGCACACCTTC. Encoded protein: CASSQEYHRGHTF.

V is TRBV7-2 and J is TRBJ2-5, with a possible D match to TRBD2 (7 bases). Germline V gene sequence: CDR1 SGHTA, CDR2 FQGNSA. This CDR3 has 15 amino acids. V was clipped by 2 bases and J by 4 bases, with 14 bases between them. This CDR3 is CASSLFGGGGETQYF. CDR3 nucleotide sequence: TGTGCCAGCAGCTTATTTGGAGGGGGGGGAGAGACCCAGTACTTC.

The CDR3 loop reads CASSSHQNTEAFF. The CDR3 region has the DNA TGCGCCAGCAGCTCACATCAGAACACTGAAGCTTTCTTT. J is TRBJ1-1 and V is TRBV4-3; D unclear. The CDR3 sequence is 13 residues long. Germline CDR1 is LGHNA and CDR2 is YSLEER. The germline V and J ends were trimmed by 5 bases and 1 base, with 8 bases remaining between them.

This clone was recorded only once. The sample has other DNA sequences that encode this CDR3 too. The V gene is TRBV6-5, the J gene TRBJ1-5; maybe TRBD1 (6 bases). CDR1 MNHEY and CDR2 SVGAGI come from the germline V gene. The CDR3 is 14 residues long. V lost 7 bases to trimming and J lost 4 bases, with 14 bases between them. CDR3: CASNPTGSNQPQHF. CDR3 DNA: TGTGCCAGCAACCCGACAGGTAGTAATCAGCCCCAGCATTTT.

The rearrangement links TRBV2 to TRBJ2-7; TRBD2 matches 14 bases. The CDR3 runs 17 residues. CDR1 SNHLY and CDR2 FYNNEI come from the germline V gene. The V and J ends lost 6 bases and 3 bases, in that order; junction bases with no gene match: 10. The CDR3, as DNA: TGTGCCAGCAGGACGGGACTAGCGGGAGTAAAGAACTACGAGCAGTACTTC. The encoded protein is CASRTGLAGVKNYEQYF.

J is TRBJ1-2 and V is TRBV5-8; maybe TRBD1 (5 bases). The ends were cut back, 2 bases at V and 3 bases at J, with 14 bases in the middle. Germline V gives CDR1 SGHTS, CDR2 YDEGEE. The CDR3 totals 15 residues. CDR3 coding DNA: TGTGCCAGCAGCTTCACACCCAGGGTATACTATGGCTACACCTTC. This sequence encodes CASSFTPRVYYGYTF.

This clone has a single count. The CDR3 loop is CASSRGTSGGNDFQAQYF. In DNA, the CDR3 is TGTGCCAGCAGCAGAGGGACTAGCGGGGGGAATGACTTCCAGGCCCAGTACTTC. The rearrangement links TRBV13 to TRBJ2-5, with 15 positions matching TRBD2. CDR1 is PRHDT, CDR2 FYEKMQ, per germline (reference sequence). J gave up 9 bases and V 5 bases, and 16 bases lay outside the gene matches. CDR3 length: 18 amino acids.

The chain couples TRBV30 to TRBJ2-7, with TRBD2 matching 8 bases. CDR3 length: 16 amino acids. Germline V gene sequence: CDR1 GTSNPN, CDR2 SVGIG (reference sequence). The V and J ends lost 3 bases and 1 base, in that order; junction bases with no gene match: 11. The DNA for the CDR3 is TGTGCCTGGAGCCTAGGGGCGGGAGGTCTTTCCTACGAGCAGTACTTC. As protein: CAWSLGAGGLSYEQYF.

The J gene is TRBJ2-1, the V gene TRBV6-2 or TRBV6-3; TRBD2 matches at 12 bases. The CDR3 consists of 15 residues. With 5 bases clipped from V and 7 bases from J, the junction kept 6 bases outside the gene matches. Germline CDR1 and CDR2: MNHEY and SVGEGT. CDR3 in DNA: TGTGCCAGCAGTCTAGCGGGGGGGCTTGGGAATGAGCAGTTCTTC. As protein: CASSLAGGLGNEQFF.

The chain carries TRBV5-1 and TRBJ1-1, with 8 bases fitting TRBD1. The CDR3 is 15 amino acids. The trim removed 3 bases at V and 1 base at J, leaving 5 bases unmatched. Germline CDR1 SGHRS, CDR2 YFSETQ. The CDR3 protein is CASSSWTGSNTEAFF. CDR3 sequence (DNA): TGCGCCAGCAGCTCATGGACAGGGTCGAACACTGAAGCTTTCTTT.

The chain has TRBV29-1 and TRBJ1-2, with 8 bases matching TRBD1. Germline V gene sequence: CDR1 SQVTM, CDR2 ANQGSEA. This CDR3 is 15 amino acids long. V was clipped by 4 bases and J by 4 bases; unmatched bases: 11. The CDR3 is CSVAGMTGAPYGYTF. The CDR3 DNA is TGCAGCGTTGCCGGAATGACAGGGGCACCCTATGGCTACACCTTC.

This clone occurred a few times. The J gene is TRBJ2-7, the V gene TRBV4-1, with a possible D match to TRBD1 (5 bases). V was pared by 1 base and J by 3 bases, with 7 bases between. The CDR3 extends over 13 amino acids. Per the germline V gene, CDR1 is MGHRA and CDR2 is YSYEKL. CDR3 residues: CASSQGDSYEQYF. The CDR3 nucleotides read TGCGCCAGCAGCCAAGGAGACAGCTACGAGCAGTACTTC.

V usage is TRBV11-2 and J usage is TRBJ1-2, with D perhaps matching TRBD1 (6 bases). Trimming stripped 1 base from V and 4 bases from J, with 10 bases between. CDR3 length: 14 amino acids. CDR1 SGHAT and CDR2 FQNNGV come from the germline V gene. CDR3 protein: CASSLVGQRYGYTF. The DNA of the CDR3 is TGTGCCAGCAGCTTAGTTGGACAGCGCTATGGCTACACCTTC.

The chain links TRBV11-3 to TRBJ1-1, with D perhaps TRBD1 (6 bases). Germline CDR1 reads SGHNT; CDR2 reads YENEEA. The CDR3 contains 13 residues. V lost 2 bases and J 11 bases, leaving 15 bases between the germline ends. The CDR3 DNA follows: TGTGCCAGCAGCTTACTTCCTGGGGGCGAGGCTTTCTTT. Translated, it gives CASSLLPGGEAFF.

The CDR3 DNA follows: TGCAGCGGCGGGGACAGGGCTGGAAACACCATATATTTT. Its translation is CSGGDRAGNTIYF. The V and J genes are TRBV29-1 and TRBJ1-3; 9 bases map to TRBD1. With 7 bases clipped from V and 2 bases from J, the junction kept 3 bases outside the gene matches. Germline V gene data show CDR1 as SQVTM and CDR2 as ANQGSEA. The CDR3 totals 13 residues.

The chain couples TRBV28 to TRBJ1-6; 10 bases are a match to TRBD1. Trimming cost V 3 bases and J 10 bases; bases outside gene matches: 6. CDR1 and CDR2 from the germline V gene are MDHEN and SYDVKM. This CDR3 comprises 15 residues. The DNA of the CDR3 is TGTGCCAGCAGTTTCGACAGGGGGCAACGGTCACCCCTCCACTTT. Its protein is CASSFDRGQRSPLHF.